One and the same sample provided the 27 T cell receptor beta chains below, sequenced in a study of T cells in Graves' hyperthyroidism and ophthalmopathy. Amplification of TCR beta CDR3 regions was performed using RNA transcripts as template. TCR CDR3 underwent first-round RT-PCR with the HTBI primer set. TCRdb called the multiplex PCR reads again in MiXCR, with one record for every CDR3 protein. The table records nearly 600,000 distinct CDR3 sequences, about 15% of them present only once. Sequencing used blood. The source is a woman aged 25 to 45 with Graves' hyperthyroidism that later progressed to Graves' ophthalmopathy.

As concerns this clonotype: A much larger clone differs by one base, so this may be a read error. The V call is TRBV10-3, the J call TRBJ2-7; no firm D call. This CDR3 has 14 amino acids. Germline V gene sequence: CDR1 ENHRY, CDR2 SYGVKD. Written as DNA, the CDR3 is TGTGCCACCAGTGGAACTACCTCCTCCTACGAGCAGTACTTC. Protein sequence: CATSGTTSSYEQYF.

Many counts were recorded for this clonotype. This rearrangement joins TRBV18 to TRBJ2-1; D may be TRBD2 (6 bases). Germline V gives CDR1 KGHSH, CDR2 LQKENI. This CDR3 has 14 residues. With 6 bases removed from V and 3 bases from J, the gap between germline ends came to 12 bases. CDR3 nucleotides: TGTGCCAGCTCCCGCGGGGCTGACTACAATGAGCAGTTCTTC. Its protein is CASSRGADYNEQFF.

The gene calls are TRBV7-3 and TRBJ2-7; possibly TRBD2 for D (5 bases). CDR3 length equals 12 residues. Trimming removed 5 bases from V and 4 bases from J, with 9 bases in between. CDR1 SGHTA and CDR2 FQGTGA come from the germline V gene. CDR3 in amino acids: CASSTGMYEQYF. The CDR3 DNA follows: TGTGCCAGCAGCACCGGGATGTACGAGCAGTACTTC.

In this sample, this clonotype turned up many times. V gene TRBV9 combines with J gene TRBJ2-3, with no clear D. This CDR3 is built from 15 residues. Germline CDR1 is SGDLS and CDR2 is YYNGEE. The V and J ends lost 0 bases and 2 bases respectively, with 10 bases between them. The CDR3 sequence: CASSVGPAPTDTQYF. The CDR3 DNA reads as TGTGCCAGCAGCGTAGGCCCCGCCCCCACAGATACGCAGTATTTT.

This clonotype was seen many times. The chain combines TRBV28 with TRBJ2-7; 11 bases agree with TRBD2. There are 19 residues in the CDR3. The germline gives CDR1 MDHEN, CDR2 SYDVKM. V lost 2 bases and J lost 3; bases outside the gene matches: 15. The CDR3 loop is CASSLPLAGVLSTGYEQYF. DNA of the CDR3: TGTGCCAGCAGTTTACCACTAGCGGGAGTTCTCTCTACGGGCTACGAGCAGTACTTC.

CDR3 amino acids: CSVEHNLINNEQFF. The CDR3 DNA follows: TGCAGCGTTGAACATAACTTAATTAACAATGAGCAGTTCTTC. The rearrangement uses TRBV29-1 and TRBJ2-1; D remains unclear. V lost 2 bases to trimming and J lost 5 bases, with 13 bases between them. The CDR3 contains 14 residues. CDR1 is SQVTM, CDR2 ANQGSEA, per germline.

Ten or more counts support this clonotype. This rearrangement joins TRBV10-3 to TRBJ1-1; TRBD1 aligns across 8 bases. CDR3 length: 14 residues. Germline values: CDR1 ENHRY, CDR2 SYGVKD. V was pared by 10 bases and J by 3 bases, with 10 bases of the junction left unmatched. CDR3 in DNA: TGTGCCACCGTTACAGGGGGGGGGGACACTGAAGCTTTCTTT. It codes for CATVTGGGDTEAFF.

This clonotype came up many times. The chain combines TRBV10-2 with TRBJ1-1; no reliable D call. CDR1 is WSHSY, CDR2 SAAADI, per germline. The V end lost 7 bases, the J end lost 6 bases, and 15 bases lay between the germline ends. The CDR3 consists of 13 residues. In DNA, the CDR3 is TGCGCCAGCATGTTACAGATCGTCTCTGAAGCTTTCTTT. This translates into CASMLQIVSEAFF.

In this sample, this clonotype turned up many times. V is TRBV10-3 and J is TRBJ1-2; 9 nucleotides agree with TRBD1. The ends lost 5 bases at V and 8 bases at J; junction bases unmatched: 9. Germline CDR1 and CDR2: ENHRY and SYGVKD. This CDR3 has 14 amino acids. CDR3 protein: CAISSGTGLPGYTF. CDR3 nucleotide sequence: TGTGCCATCAGTTCTGGGACAGGGCTTCCCGGCTACACCTTC.

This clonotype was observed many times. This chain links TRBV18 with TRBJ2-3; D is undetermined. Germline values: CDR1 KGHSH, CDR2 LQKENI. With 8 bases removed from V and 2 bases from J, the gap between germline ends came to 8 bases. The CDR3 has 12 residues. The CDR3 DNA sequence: TGTGCCAGCGGAGAGAACACAGATACGCAGTATTTT. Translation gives CASGENTDTQYF.

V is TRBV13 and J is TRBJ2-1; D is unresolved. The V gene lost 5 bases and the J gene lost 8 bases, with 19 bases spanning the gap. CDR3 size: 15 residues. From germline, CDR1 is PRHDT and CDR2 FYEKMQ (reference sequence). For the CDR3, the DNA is TGTGCCAGCAGCCCTCCGGCGGAGCCAAGGTATGAGCAGTTCTTC. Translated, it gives CASSPPAEPRYEQFF. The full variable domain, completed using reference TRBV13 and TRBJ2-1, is AAGVIQSPRHLIKEKRETATLKCYPIPRHDTVYWYQQGPGQDPQFLISFYEKMQSDKGSIPDRFSAQQFSDYHSELNMSSLELGDSALYFCASSPPAEPRYEQFFGPGTRLTVL.

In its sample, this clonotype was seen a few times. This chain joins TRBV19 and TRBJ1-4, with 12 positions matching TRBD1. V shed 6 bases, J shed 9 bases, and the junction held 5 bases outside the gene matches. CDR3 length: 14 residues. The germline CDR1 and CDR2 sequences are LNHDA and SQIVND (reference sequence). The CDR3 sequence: CASSPGTGGKKLFF. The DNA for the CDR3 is TGTGCCAGTAGCCCCGGGACAGGGGGCAAAAAACTGTTTTTT. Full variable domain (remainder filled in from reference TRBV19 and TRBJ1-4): DGGITQSPKYLFRKEGQNVTLSCEQNLNHDAMYWYRQDPGQGLRLIYYSQIVNDFQKGDIAEGYSVSREKKESFPLTVTSAQKNPTAFYLCASSPGTGGKKLFFGSGTQLSVL.

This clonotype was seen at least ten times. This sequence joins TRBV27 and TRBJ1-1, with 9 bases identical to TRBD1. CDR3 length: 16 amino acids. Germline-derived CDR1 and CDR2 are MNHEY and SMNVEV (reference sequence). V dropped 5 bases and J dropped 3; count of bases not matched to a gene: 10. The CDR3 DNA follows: TGTGCCAGCAGTCCCGGAGACAGGGGGTTTGACACTGAAGCTTTCTTT. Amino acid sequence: CASSPGDRGFDTEAFF.

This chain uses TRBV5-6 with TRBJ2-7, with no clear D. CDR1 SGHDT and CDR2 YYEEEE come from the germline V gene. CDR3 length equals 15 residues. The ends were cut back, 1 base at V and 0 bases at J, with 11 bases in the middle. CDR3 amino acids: CASSLWRRSSYEQYF. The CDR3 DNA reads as TGTGCCAGCAGCTTGTGGCGGCGGAGCTCCTACGAGCAGTACTTC.

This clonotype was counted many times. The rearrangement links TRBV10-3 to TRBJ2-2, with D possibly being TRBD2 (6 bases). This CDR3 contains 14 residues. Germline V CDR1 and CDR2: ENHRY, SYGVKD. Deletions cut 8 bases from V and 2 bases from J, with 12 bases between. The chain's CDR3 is CAIPTGVNTGELFF. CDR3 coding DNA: TGTGCCATCCCGACGGGGGTTAACACCGGGGAGCTGTTTTTT.

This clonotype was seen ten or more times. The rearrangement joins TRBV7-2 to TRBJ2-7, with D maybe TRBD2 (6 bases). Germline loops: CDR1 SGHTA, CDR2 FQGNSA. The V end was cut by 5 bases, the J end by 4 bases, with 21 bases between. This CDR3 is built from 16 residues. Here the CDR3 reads CASSPRDGGSRYEQYF. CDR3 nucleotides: TGTGCCAGCAGCCCCCGGGACGGGGGAAGCCGTTACGAGCAGTACTTC. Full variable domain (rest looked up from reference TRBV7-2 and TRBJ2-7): GAGVSQSPSNKVTEKGKDVELRCDPISGHTALYWYRQSLGQGLEFLIYFQGNSAPDKSGLPSDRFSAERTGGSVSTLTIQRTQQEDSAVYLCASSPRDGGSRYEQYFGPGTRLTVT.

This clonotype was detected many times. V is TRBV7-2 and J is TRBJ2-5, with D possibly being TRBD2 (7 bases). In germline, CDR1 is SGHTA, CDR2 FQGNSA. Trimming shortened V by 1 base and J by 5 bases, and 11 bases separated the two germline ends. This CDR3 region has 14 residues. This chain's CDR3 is CASSLVGGPETQYF. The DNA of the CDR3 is TGTGCCAGCAGCTTAGTGGGGGGGCCGGAGACCCAGTACTTC.

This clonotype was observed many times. The CDR3 DNA sequence: TGTGCCAGCAGTTTAAGAGCTAGCGGCTTCTCCTACAATGAGCAGTTCTTC. It translates to CASSLRASGFSYNEQFF. V and J are TRBV28 and TRBJ2-1, with 7 positions matching TRBD2. CDR3 length: 17 amino acids. Germline trimming cut 2 bases from V and 0 bases from J; bases unmatched to any gene: 7. Germline V gene data show CDR1 as MDHEN and CDR2 as SYDVKM.

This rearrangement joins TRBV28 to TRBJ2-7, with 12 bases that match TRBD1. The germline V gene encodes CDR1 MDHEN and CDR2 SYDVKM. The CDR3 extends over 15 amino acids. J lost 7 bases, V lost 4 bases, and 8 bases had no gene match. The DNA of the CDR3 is TGTGCCAGCAGTTCCCCGGGACAGGGGGCGGGGGAGCAGTACTTC. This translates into CASSSPGQGAGEQYF.

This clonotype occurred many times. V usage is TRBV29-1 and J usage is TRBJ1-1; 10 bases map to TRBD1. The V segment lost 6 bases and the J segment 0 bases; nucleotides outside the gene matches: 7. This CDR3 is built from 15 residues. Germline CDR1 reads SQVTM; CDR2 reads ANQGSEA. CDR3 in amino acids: CSVAGQGSLNTEAFF. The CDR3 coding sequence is TGCAGCGTCGCGGGACAGGGGTCCCTGAACACTGAAGCTTTCTTT.

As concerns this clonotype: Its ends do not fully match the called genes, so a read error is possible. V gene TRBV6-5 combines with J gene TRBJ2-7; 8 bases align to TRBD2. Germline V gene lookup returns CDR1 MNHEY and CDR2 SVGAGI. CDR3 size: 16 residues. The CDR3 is CATSYGLAGYSYEQYF. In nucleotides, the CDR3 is TGTGCCACCAGTTACGGGCTAGCGGGTTACTCCTACGAGCAGTACTTC.

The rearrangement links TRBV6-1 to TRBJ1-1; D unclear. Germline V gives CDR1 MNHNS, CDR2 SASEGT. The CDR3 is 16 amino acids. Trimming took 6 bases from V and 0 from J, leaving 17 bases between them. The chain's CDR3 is CASRTTSGELNTEAFF. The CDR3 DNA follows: TGTGCCAGCAGAACCACCTCTGGGGAATTGAACACTGAAGCTTTCTTT.

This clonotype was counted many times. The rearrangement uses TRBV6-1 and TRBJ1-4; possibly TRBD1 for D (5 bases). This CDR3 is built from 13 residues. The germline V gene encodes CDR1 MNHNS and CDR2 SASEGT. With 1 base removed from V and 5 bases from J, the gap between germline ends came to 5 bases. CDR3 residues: CASSEGGNEKLFF. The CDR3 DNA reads TGTGCCAGCAGTGAAGGGGGCAATGAAAAACTGTTTTTT.

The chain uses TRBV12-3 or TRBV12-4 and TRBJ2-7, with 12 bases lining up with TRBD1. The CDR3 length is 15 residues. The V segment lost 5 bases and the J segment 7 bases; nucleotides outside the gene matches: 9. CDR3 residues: CASSPGTGGAEEQYF. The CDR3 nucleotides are TGTGCCAGCAGTCCCGGGACAGGGGGCGCGGAGGAGCAGTACTTC.

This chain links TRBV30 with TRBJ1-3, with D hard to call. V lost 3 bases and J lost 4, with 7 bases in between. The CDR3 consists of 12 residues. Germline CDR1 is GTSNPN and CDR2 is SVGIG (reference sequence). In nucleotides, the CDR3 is TGTGCCTGGAGCCGCCCCGGAAACACCATATATTTT. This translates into CAWSRPGNTIYF. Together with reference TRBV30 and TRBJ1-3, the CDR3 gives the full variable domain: SQTIHQWPATLVQPVGSPLSLECTVEGTSNPNLYWYRQAAGRGLQLLFYSVGIGQISSEVPQNLSASRPQDRQFILSSKKLLLSDSGFYLCAWSRPGNTIYFGEGSWLTVV.

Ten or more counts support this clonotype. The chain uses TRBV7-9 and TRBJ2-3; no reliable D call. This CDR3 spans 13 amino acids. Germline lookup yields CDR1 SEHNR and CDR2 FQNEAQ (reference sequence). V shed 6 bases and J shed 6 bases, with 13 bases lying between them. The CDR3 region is CASSPQTQDTQYF. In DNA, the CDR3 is TGTGCCAGCAGTCCCCAGACCCAGGATACGCAGTATTTT. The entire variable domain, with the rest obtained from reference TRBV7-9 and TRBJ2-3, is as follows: DTGVSQNPRHKITKRGQNVTFRCDPISEHNRLYWYRQTLGQGPEFLTYFQNEAQLEKSRLLSDRFSAERPKGSFSTLEIQRTEQGDSAMYLCASSPQTQDTQYFGPGTRLTVL.

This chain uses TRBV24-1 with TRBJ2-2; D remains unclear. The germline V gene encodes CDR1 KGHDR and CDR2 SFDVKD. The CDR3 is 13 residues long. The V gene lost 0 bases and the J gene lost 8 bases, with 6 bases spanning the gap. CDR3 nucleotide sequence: TGTGCCACCAGTGATTTGCCGCCGGGGGAGCTGTTTTTT. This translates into CATSDLPPGELFF.